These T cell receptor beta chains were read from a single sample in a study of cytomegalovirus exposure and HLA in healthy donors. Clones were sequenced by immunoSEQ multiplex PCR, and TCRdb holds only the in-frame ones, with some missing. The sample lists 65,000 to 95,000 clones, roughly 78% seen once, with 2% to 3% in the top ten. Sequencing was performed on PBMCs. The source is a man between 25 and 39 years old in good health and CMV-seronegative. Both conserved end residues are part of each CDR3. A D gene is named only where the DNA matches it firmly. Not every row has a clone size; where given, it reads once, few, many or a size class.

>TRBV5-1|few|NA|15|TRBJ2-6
TGCGCCAGCAGCTTCGACGGGATTGGGGCCAACGTCCTGACTTTC
CASSFDGIGANVLTF
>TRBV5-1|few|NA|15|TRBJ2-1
TGCGCCAGCAGCTTGGTCGGGAATTCGTACAATGAGCAGTTCTTC
CASSLVGNSYNEQFF
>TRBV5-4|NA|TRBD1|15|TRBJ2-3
TGTGCCAGCAGTTACAGGGGGCGTACGACAGATACGCAGTATTTT
CASSYRGRTTDTQYF
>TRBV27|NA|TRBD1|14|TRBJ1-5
TGTGCCATCGGTGGCCCAGGGGGGAATCAGCCCCAGCATTTT
CAIGGPGGNQPQHF
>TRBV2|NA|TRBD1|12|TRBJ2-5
TGTGCCACTAAACCGACAGGGGAGGCCCAGTACTTC
CATKPTGEAQYF
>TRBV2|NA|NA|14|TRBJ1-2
TGTGCCAGCAGTGATAAAGGAGGGTACTATGGCTACACCTTC
CASSDKGGYYGYTF
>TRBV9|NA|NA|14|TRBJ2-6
TGTGCCAGCAGCGCGGGACTCGGGGCCAACGTCCTGACTTTC
CASSAGLGANVLTF
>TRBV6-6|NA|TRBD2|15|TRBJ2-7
TGTGCCAGCAGTTACCCACAGCGGGAGGGCCCAGGGCAGTACTTC
CASSYPQREGPGQYF
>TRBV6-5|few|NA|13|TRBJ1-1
TGTGCCAGCAGTTACGAGATGAACACTGAAGCTTTCTTT
CASSYEMNTEAFF
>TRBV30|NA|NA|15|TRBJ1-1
TGTGCCTGGAGAGACCGAGTGGGACTAGGGACTGAAGCTTTCTTT
CAWRDRVGLGTEAFF
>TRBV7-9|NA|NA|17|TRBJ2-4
TGTGCCAGCAGCCGGGAAGAGGTAGCTGGGCCCAAAAACATTCAGTACTTC
CASSREEVAGPKNIQYF
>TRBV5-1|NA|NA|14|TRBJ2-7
TGCGCCAGCAGACATACAGTAGCGGCCTACGAGCAGTACTTC
CASRHTVAAYEQYF
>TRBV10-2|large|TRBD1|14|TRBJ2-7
TGCGCCAGCACTCCCGGGACAGGGGGCTACGAGCAGTACTTC
CASTPGTGGYEQYF
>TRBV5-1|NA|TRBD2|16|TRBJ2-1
TGCGCCAGCAGTGAGGGGACTAGCGGGAGCTACAATGAGCAGTTCTTC
CASSEGTSGSYNEQFF
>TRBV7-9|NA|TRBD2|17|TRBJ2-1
TGTGCCAGCAGCTTAGATTGGGGCGGGGGGGCCTCCGGTGAGCAGTTCTTC
CASSLDWGGGASGEQFF
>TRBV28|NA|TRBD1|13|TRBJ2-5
TGTGCCAGCAGGACAGGGGGCAGGGAGACCCAGTACTTC
CASRTGGRETQYF
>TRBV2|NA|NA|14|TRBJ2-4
TGTGCCAGCCAGTTGGGCACGGCCAAAAACATTCAGTACTTC
CASQLGTAKNIQYF
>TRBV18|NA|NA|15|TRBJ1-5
TGTGCCAGCTCACCAACAGGGTATGTTAATCAGCCCCAGCATTTT
CASSPTGYVNQPQHF
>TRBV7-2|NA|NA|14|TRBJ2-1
TGTGCCAGCAGCTTCCAGGGCACCTACAATGAGCAGTTCTTC
CASSFQGTYNEQFF